These T cell receptor beta chains were read from a single sample in a study of shared clonotypes between healthy human individuals. Libraries were prepared by immunoSEQ multiplex PCR; TCRdb keeps only in-frame clonotypes and omits some of them. The sample has some 2.1 million clones, 90% to 95% seen once. Material: naive CD4+ T cells sorted from blood. Receptor source: a man aged 18 to 30 in good health. CDR3s leave out the opening cysteine and the closing phenylalanine or tryptophan.

j_call v_call cdr3_aa
TRBJ1-1 TRBV10-1 ASSGVEQPRTEAF
TRBJ1-1 TRBV7-9 ASSLIKNTEAF
TRBJ2-1 TRBV7-3 ASSSQGGSFNEQF
TRBJ2-7 TRBV30 AWSRLLEQY
TRBJ2-2 TRBV30 AWSTTPGLVTGELF
TRBJ1-4 TRBV20-1 SAGWDEKLF
TRBJ1-4 TRBV11-2 ASSFSSNEKLF
TRBJ2-1 TRBV28 ASHAGLAGDDEQF
TRBJ1-5 TRBV19 ASCSGVNGARQPQH
TRBJ2-5 TRBV19 ASSIQGKRETQY
TRBJ1-1 TRBV28 ASSPRLGLHTEAF
TRBJ1-5 TRBV5-6 ASSLGPEYQPQH
TRBJ1-5 TRBV19 ASSITGGPNQPQH
TRBJ2-7 TRBV6-6 ASSNGGILGEQY
TRBJ2-1 TRBV27 ASSLRDEQF
TRBJ2-5 TRBV5-1 ASSRIAGEETQY
TRBJ2-7 TRBV29-1 SVGGRGREQY
TRBJ2-2 TRBV6-5 ASSYGSGGSTGELF
TRBJ2-1 TRBV2 ASSPRNNEQF
TRBJ2-7 TRBV19 ASSRAGGVYEQY
TRBJ2-1 TRBV10-3 AISESTVDIEQF
TRBJ2-2 TRBV2 ASRLNTGELF
TRBJ1-3 TRBV6-6 ASSIQGEGGNTIY